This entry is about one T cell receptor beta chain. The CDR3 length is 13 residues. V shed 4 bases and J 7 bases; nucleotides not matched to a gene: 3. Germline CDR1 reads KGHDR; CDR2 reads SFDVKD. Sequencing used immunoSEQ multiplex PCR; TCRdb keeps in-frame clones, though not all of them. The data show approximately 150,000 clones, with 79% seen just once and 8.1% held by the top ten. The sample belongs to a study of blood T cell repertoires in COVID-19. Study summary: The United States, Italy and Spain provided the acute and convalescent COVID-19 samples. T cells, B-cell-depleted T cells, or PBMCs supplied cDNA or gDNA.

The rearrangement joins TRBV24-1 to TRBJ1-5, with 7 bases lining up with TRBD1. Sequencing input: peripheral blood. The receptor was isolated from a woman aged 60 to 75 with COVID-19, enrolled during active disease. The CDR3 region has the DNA TGTGCCACCAGTGAACAGGGGAGACAGCCCCAGCATTTT. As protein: CATSEQGRQPQHF.